This T cell receptor (beta chain) was captured in a study of T-cell reconstitution after alpha-beta-depleted transplantation in children. Germline V gene sequence: CDR1 SGHRS, CDR2 YFSETQ. V lost 4 bases and J lost 7; bases outside the gene matches: 10. CDR3 length: 15 residues. Using unique molecular identifiers, the investigators prepared the TCRbeta library. MiXCR, run by TCRdb on the PCR reads, gives a single entry per CDR3 protein. The sample lists approximately 270,000 distinct CDR3 sequences, around 25% occurring once. The chain recombines TRBV5-1 with TRBJ1-2; 10 nucleotides agree with TRBD1. This specimen was PBMCs, mostly from graft donor cells, taken 360 days after TCRalphabeta/CD19-depleted stem cell transplant. The TCR originated in a female patient aged 2-15 years who had a stem cell transplant for congenital amegakaryocytic thrombocytopenia, so the T cells may come from the graft donor. The CDR3 sequence: CASSPPPGQGIGYTF. CDR3 sequence (DNA): TGCGCCAGCAGCCCCCCCCCGGGACAGGGGATTGGCTACACCTTC.